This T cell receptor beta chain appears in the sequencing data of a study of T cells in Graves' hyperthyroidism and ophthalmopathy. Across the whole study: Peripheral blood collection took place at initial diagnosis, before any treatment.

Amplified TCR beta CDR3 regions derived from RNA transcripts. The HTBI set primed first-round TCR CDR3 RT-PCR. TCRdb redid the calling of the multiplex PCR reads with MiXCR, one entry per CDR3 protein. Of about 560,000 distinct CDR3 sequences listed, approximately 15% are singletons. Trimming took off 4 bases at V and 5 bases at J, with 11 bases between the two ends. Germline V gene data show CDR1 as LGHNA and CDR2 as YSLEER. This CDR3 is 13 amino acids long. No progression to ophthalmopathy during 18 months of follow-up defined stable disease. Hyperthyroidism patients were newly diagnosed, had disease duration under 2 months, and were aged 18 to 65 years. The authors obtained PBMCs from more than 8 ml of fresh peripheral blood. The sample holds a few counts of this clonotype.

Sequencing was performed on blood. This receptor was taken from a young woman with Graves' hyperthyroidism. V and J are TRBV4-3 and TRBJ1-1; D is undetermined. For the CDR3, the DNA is TGCGCCAGCAGCCTGCACAAGGGAACTGAAGCTTTCTTT. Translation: CASSLHKGTEAFF.